The 19 T cell receptor beta chains listed next were all sequenced from one sample in a study of T-cell reconstitution after alpha-beta-depleted transplantation in children. Molecular barcoding with unique molecular identifiers was used for the TCRbeta library. TCRdb ran MiXCR on the PCR reads and lists one entry per CDR3 protein. The sample shows 280,000 or so distinct CDR3 sequences, around a tenth of them seen only once. Sequenced here: peripheral blood, sampled 180 days after TCRalphabeta/CD19-depleted stem cell transplant. The source of these receptors is a male patient aged 2 to 10 who had a stem cell transplant for chronic granulomatous disease, so the T cells may come from the graft donor.

A word on this clonotype: A clone one base away is much larger, so this may be a read error. The CDR3 DNA reads TGTGCCATCAGTGAGCCCGTACAGGGAAACTATGGCTACACCTTC. This gives the protein CAISEPVQGNYGYTF. This sequence joins TRBV10-3 and TRBJ1-2; possible D gene TRBD1, 6 bases. Trimming stripped 2 bases from V and 2 bases from J, with 12 bases between. Germline CDR1 is ENHRY and CDR2 is SYGVKD. This CDR3 has 15 residues.

This clonotype has ten or more counts. The chain links TRBV4-2 to TRBJ2-1; the D gene is possibly TRBD2 (7 bases). The V end lost 4 bases, the J end lost 6 bases, and 10 bases lay between the germline ends. The germline CDR1 and CDR2 sequences are LGHNA and YNFKEQ. The CDR3 runs to 13 residues. CDR3 in DNA: TGTGCCAGCAGCCGTCGGGGGGCCAATGAGCAGTTCTTC. It is translated as CASSRRGANEQFF.

Note on this clonotype: At one end the junction does not follow the germline gene, possibly because of a read error. The chain carries TRBV2 and TRBJ2-3; 13 bases align to TRBD2. The V gene's germline CDR1 is SNHLY and CDR2 FYNNEI. This CDR3 contains 18 residues. The CDR3 nucleotides read TGTACCAGCAGTCCAGGAGGGACTAGCGGGAAGTTGGGGCATACGCAGTATTTT. It codes for CTSSPGGTSGKLGHTQYF.

This clonotype was seen ten or more times. V is TRBV12-3 or TRBV12-4 and J is TRBJ2-5; no reliable D call. This CDR3 is 13 amino acids long. The V end was cut by 4 bases, the J end by 1 base, with 7 bases between. CDR3 region: CASSSHFQETQYF. The CDR3 bases are TGTGCCAGCAGTTCTCATTTCCAAGAGACCCAGTACTTC.

This clonotype occurred many times. V and J are TRBV11-2 and TRBJ2-7; TRBD2 might be the D (5 bases). V lost 1 base, J lost 0 bases, and 10 bases lay in between. Germline CDR1 and CDR2: SGHAT and FQNNGV. This CDR3 is built from 15 residues. The CDR3 region is CASSLAPSNSYEQYF. In DNA form, the CDR3 reads TGTGCCAGCAGCTTAGCTCCTAGCAACTCCTACGAGCAGTACTTC.

This clonotype was seen repeatedly, ten times or more. The chain couples TRBV2 to TRBJ2-5; D not certain. Germline V gene lookup returns CDR1 SNHLY and CDR2 FYNNEI. V lost 4 bases, J lost 4 bases, and 10 bases lay in between. CDR3 length: 13 residues. CDR3 amino acids: CASSGSSLETQYF. CDR3 coding DNA: TGTGCCAGCAGTGGATCTAGTTTAGAGACCCAGTACTTC.

CDR3 in amino acids: CASSEGTSGETIAYEQYF. The CDR3 nucleotides are TGTGCCAGCAGTGAAGGAACTAGCGGGGAGACGATCGCATACGAGCAGTACTTC. The gene calls are TRBV6-1 and TRBJ2-7; 10 positions agree with TRBD2. The CDR3 loop spans 18 amino acids. CDR1 and CDR2 (germline): MNHNS, SASEGT. Trimming removed 1 base from V and 4 bases from J; junction bases left unmatched: 13.

As for this clonotype: Relative to the germline gene, one junction end is altered; a read error may explain this. The V call is TRBV12-3 or TRBV12-4, the J call TRBJ2-7; a weak D match, TRBD1 (5 bases). This CDR3 contains 19 residues. The CDR3: CASCLSGQVDSRRSYEQYF. The CDR3 nucleotides are TGTGCCAGCTGTTTATCTGGACAAGTTGACTCCCGTCGCTCCTACGAGCAGTACTTC.

Concerning this clonotype itself: The junction differs from germline at one of its ends, possibly a read error. This chain uses TRBV20-1 with TRBJ1-2; D gene ambiguous. This CDR3 is built from 17 residues. Looked up from germline, CDR1 is DFQATT and CDR2 is SNEGSKA (reference sequence). CDR3 DNA: TGCTGTGCTAGTACTCAGCGGAGGTCTGTAATTGGCTATGGCTACACCTTC. It specifies CCASTQRRSVIGYGYTF.

This clonotype was recorded many times. The rearrangement links TRBV7-2 to TRBJ2-5, with 8 bases lining up with TRBD1. J lost 2 bases, V lost 6 bases, and 2 bases had no gene match. This CDR3 has 13 amino acids. Germline values: CDR1 SGHTA, CDR2 FQGNSA. The CDR3 reads CASRRTGQETQYF. The CDR3 DNA follows: TGTGCCAGCAGACGGACAGGGCAAGAGACCCAGTACTTC.

In this sample, this clonotype turned up many times. This chain connects TRBV28 to TRBJ2-7; D gene unclear. Germline V gene lookup returns CDR1 MDHEN and CDR2 SYDVKM. This CDR3 has 15 residues. The V end was cut by 4 bases, the J end by 1 base, with 14 bases between. The CDR3 spells CASSSGSTASYEQYF. The CDR3 bases are TGTGCCAGCAGTTCCGGGTCCACCGCTTCCTACGAGCAGTACTTC.

Ten or more counts support this clonotype. This chain joins TRBV6-5 and TRBJ2-1, with 10 bases lining up with TRBD1. The V and J ends lost 4 bases and 6 bases, in that order; junction bases with no gene match: 12. The CDR3 runs 17 residues. In germline, CDR1 is MNHEY, CDR2 SVGAGI. The CDR3 DNA is TGTGCCAGCAGTTCCGGACAGGGGGGGACCCTTGGCAATGAGCAGTTCTTC. Protein: CASSSGQGGTLGNEQFF.

This clonotype has a count of ten or more. The chain is built from TRBV12-3 or TRBV12-4 and TRBJ2-2; no reliable D call. This CDR3 region has 12 residues. The germline V and J ends were trimmed by 2 bases and 8 bases, with 6 bases remaining between them. Here the CDR3 reads CASSLMGGELFF. Here the CDR3 DNA reads TGTGCCAGCAGTTTAATGGGAGGGGAGCTGTTTTTT.

This clonotype has a count of ten or more. J is TRBJ2-7 and V is TRBV10-3; 7 bases are a match to TRBD2. The V segment lost 0 bases and the J segment 1 base; nucleotides outside the gene matches: 3. The CDR3 is 15 residues long. CDR1 ENHRY and CDR2 SYGVKD come from the germline V gene. CDR3 in DNA: TGTGCCATCAGTGAGTCCAGCGGGAATTCCTACGAGCAGTACTTC. Its translation is CAISESSGNSYEQYF.

This clonotype was seen repeatedly, ten times or more. The CDR3 bases are TGCGCCAGCAGCCTCCCCTCCAGGGTCACAGATACGCAGTATTTT. It specifies CASSLPSRVTDTQYF. The chain couples TRBV5-1 to TRBJ2-3, with D tentatively TRBD1 (5 bases). Trimming left V 4 bases short and J 2 bases short, with 14 bases between. This CDR3 region has 15 residues. Germline CDR1 reads SGHRS; CDR2 reads YFSETQ.

The chain uses TRBV3-1 and TRBJ2-1; TRBD2 matches 15 bases. CDR3 length equals 16 residues. From germline, CDR1 is LGHDT and CDR2 YNNKEL (reference sequence). Unmatched junction bases numbered 8, after V lost 4 bases and J lost 10 bases. The CDR3 nucleotides are TGTGCCAGCAGCCCACGTCTCGGGACTAGCGGGAGGGAGCAGTTCTTC. Its protein product is CASSPRLGTSGREQFF.

Only a few counts were recorded for this clonotype. The chain is built from TRBV27 and TRBJ2-3, with D possibly TRBD2 on 6 matching bases. V was trimmed by 2 bases and J by 1 base, leaving 10 bases between them. In germline, CDR1 is MNHEY, CDR2 SMNVEV (reference sequence). This CDR3 is built from 15 residues. CDR3 amino acids: CASSLGGDRTDTQYF. For the CDR3, the DNA is TGTGCCAGCAGTTTAGGCGGGGACCGCACAGATACGCAGTATTTT.

This clonotype was seen a few times. The J gene is TRBJ2-2, the V gene TRBV23-1; no reliable D call. TRBV23-1 qualifies as an ORF whose function is uncertain. The CDR3 is 15 amino acids. V was clipped by 3 bases and J by 4 bases, with 12 bases between them. The CDR3 region is CASSHPKLCTGELFF. The CDR3 DNA reads as TGCGCCAGCAGTCATCCAAAGTTGTGCACCGGGGAGCTGTTTTTT.

This clonotype was picked up many times. CDR3 DNA: TGCAGTGCTATGCGGGGGCCCACCTACGAGCAGTACTTC. This sequence encodes CSAMRGPTYEQYF. V gene TRBV20-1 combines with J gene TRBJ2-7; a possible D gene is TRBD2 (7 bases). The CDR3 covers 13 residues. V was clipped by 4 bases and J by 2 bases, with 12 bases between them. Germline CDR1 DFQATT, CDR2 SNEGSKA (reference sequence).